These T cell receptor beta chains were read from a single sample in a study of long-term antiretroviral therapy in people with HIV. The repertoire was sequenced with immunoSEQ multiplex PCR; TCRdb's copy has only in-frame clones and lacks some. The repertoire includes around 27,000 clones, 88% of them detected once, and 5% to 6.5% sits in the top ten. The specimen was unsorted PBMCs, collected around 4.5 years after starting antiretroviral therapy. These receptor sequences come from a man aged 30 to 39 with HIV. The conserved cysteine and the conserved F or W are not part of the CDR3 here. The size entry is marked missing in some rows and otherwise reads once, few, many or a size class.

size	J	V	CDR3
-	TRBJ1-4	TRBV10-3	AISEPTGTGNEKLF
-	TRBJ2-2	TRBV10-3	AIGGAGELF
-	TRBJ1-2	TRBV4-3	ASSQDLVGDGYGYT
-	TRBJ1-6	TRBV10-3	AISESVGPGSPLH
once	TRBJ2-1	TRBV9	ASSATGTRGNEQF
-	TRBJ2-1	TRBV19	ASSTRPGPYNEQF
-	TRBJ2-7	TRBV5-6	ASSLGLAGLSSYEQY
once	TRBJ1-5	TRBV18	ASSLRGNQPQH
-	TRBJ2-7	TRBV7-8	ASSLASGQGPYEQY
-	TRBJ2-7	TRBV19	ASSPGTGSYEQY
once	TRBJ1-4	TRBV6-5	ASSPWTGADEKLF
-	TRBJ2-5	TRBV7-9	ASSLGTGLETQY
-	TRBJ2-7	TRBV7-4	ASSLEGHSYEQY
-	TRBJ2-3	TRBV5-4	ASSLGTSGRASTDTQY
-	TRBJ2-7	TRBV6-1	ASRGLYEQY
-	TRBJ2-7	TRBV7-3	ASSLMRGQGWYEQY
-	TRBJ2-3	TRBV4-3	ASSQDWELTDTQY
-	TRBJ1-1	TRBV13	ASSEGPGNTEAF
-	TRBJ2-1	TRBV12-5	ASGLSLQELGQF
once	TRBJ2-3	TRBV9	ASSVNPPDTQY
-	TRBJ1-5	TRBV19	ASDRGQNQPQH
once	TRBJ1-3	TRBV29-1	SVEDGWDSTGNTIY
-	TRBJ2-4	TRBV28	ASSQHRLAKNIQY
-	TRBJ1-3	TRBV6-1	ASISLQAGNTIY
once	TRBJ2-7	TRBV27	ASSPPGAAFYYEQY
-	TRBJ2-3	TRBV19	ASSIRSGAGTDTQY
-	TRBJ1-2	TRBV19	ASRTWGDRGLNYGYT
-	TRBJ2-7	TRBV30	AWRFGRFGDEQY
-	TRBJ1-1	TRBV28	ASNIPGTPGMNTEAF
-	TRBJ2-2	TRBV18	ASSPREGPATGELF
-	TRBJ2-1	TRBV11-2	ASSLTSGGWDEQF